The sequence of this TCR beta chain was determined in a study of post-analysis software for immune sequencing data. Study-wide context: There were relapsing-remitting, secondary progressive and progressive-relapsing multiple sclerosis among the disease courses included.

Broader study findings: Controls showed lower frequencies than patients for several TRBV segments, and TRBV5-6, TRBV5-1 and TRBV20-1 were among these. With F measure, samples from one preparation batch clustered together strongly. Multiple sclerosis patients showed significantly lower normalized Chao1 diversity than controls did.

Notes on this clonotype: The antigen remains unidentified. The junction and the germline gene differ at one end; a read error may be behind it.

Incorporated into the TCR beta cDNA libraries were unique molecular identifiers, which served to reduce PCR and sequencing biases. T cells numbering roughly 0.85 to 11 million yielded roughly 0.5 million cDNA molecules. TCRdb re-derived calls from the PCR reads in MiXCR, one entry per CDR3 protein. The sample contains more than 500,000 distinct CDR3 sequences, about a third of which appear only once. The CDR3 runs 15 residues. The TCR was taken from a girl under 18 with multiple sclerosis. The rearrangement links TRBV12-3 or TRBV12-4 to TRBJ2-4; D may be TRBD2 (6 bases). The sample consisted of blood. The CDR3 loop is CATADGGIAKSIQYF. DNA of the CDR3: TGTGCCACCGCAGATGGGGGGATAGCCAAAAGCATTCAGTACTTC.